Below, 11 T cell receptor beta chains from the same sample are listed, as sequenced in a study of CD8 T cells in Susac syndrome. Random hexamers served to reverse transcribe roughly 0.5 to 1 ug RNA. TCRdb fed the immunoSEQ multiplex PCR reads into MiXCR, producing one record per CDR3 protein. Of more than 75,000 distinct CDR3 sequences detected, over 90% appear once; the ten largest clones hold roughly 0.27%. Sequencing input: CD8+ T cells from PBMCs. The receptors come from a human donor in good health.

V is TRBV20-1 and J is TRBJ2-7, with 8 nucleotides matching TRBD2. The V segment lost 6 bases and the J segment 3 bases; nucleotides outside the gene matches: 10. CDR1 and CDR2 from the germline V gene are DFQATT and SNEGSKA (reference sequence). The CDR3 runs 14 residues. The CDR3 region has the DNA TGCAGTGCCTTTTCCACTAGCGGATACTACGAGCAGTACTTC. Protein: CSAFSTSGYYEQYF.

The chain employs TRBV6-5 and TRBJ2-7; TRBD1 aligns across 7 bases. CDR1 and CDR2 from the germline V gene are MNHEY and SVGAGI. V shed 0 bases, J shed 2 bases, and the junction held 4 bases outside the gene matches. This CDR3 has 15 amino acids. In DNA, the CDR3 is TGTGCCAGCAGTTACTCCGGGACAGCCACCTACGAGCAGTACTTC. It encodes CASSYSGTATYEQYF.

V and J are TRBV5-1 and TRBJ2-7; D remains ambiguous. CDR1 is SGHRS and CDR2 is YFSETQ in the germline V gene. The CDR3 is made up of 15 amino acids. Trimming left V 4 bases short and J 3 bases short, with 17 bases between. The CDR3 loop is CASSVDPSSLYEQYF. In nucleotides, the CDR3 is TGCGCCAGCAGCGTGGATCCCTCGAGTCTCTACGAGCAGTACTTC.

This chain's CDR3 is CASSRWTSVNEQFF. DNA for the CDR3: TGTGCCAGCTCTCGGTGGACTAGCGTGAATGAGCAGTTCTTC. The V and J genes are TRBV6-2 or TRBV6-3 and TRBJ2-1; TRBD2 matches at 9 bases. Germline values: CDR1 MNHEY, CDR2 SVGEGT. The length of the CDR3 is 14 residues. Trimming took 8 bases from V and 7 from J; bases not matched to a gene: 9.

This clonotype was detected only once. The V gene is TRBV20-1, the J gene TRBJ2-3; TRBD2 matches 10 bases. This CDR3 contains 16 residues. From germline, CDR1 is DFQATT and CDR2 SNEGSKA (reference sequence). V trimming: 8 bases; J trimming: 2 bases; junction bases outside the gene matches: 13. This CDR3 is CSQYDSGRVTTDTQYF. The CDR3 DNA follows: TGCAGTCAATACGACAGCGGGAGGGTAACCACAGATACGCAGTATTTT.

The J gene is TRBJ2-7, the V gene TRBV2; 8 nucleotides align to TRBD2. This CDR3 comprises 14 residues. Germline values: CDR1 SNHLY, CDR2 FYNNEI. The V gene end was trimmed by 7 bases and the J gene end by 3 bases; junction bases not matched to a gene: 8. The CDR3 protein is CASNDPGGDYEQYF. Written as DNA, the CDR3 is TGTGCCAGCAATGACCCGGGAGGGGACTACGAGCAGTACTTC.

The genes are TRBV9 and TRBJ2-5, with D perhaps assigned TRBD1 or TRBD2 (5 bases each). The V and J ends lost 4 bases and 4 bases respectively, with 14 bases between them. CDR3 size: 14 residues. The V gene's germline CDR1 is SGDLS and CDR2 YYNGEE. The CDR3 DNA sequence: TGTGCCAGCAGCCCTCGGGTGGGACCAGAGACCCAGTACTTC. It is translated as CASSPRVGPETQYF.

The V and J genes are TRBV7-9 and TRBJ1-6; no firm D call. This CDR3 is 14 amino acids long. V was trimmed by 4 bases and J by 0 bases, leaving 4 bases between them. Germline CDR1 and CDR2: SEHNR and FQNEAQ (reference sequence). CDR3 sequence (DNA): TGTGCCAGCAGCTACAGCTCCTATAATTCACCCCTCCACTTT. Its translation is CASSYSSYNSPLHF.

This clonotype was seen a single time. The chain combines TRBV6-2 or TRBV6-3 with TRBJ2-1; 9 nucleotides match TRBD2. Germline V CDR1 and CDR2: MNHEY, SVGEGT. This CDR3 contains 14 residues. Trimming took 7 bases from V and 5 from J; bases not matched to a gene: 6. The CDR3 spells CASTPSGKNNEQFF. The CDR3 region has the DNA TGTGCCAGCACGCCTAGCGGGAAGAACAATGAGCAGTTCTTC.

The chain joins TRBV6-5 to TRBJ1-2; 10 bases are a match to TRBD1. Germline V gene data show CDR1 as MNHEY and CDR2 as SVGAGI. The CDR3 is 16 amino acids. The J segment lost 7 bases and the V segment lost 5 bases, leaving 13 bases of the junction unmatched. The CDR3 region has the DNA TGTGCCAGCAGTCACCGGACAGGGGGACCTAATGGTGGCTACACCTTC. As protein: CASSHRTGGPNGGYTF.

V and J are TRBV5-5 and TRBJ1-5; D call uncertain. The CDR3 has 16 residues. V shed 0 bases and J shed 1 base, with 11 bases lying between them. The germline V gene has CDR1 SGHKS and CDR2 YYEKEE (reference sequence). In nucleotides, the CDR3 is TGTGCCAGCAGCTTGGGACACCCGGGCAGCAATCAGCCCCAGCATTTT. Its protein product is CASSLGHPGSNQPQHF.